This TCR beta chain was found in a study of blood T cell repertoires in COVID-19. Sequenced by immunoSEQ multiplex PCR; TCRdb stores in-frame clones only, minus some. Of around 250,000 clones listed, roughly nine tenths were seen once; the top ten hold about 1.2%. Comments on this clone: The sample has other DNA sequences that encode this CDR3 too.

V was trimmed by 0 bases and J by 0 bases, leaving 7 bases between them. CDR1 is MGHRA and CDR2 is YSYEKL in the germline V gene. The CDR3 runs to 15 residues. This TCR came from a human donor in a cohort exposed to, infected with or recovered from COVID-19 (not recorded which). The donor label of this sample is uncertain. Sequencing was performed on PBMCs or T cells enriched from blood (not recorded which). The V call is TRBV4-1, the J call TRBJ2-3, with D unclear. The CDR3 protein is CASSQDYPSTDTQYF. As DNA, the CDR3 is TGCGCCAGCAGCCAAGATTATCCTAGCACAGATACGCAGTATTTT.